The rows below give T cell receptor beta chains drawn from one sample of a study of cytomegalovirus exposure and HLA in healthy donors. Produced via immunoSEQ multiplex PCR; TCRdb's table is partial and in-frame only. Recorded for this sample: 75,000 to 95,000 clones. What was sequenced was PBMCs. The receptors come from a man aged 30 to 45 in good health and CMV-seronegative. CDR3s include the opening cysteine and the closing phenylalanine or tryptophan. A D gene is named only where the DNA matches it firmly.

v_call,d_call,j_call,cdr3_nt,cdr3_aa
TRBV7-3,TRBD1,TRBJ1-1,TGTGCCAGCAGCCCGACAGGGGGCACTGAAGCTTTCTTT,CASSPTGGTEAFF
TRBV28,.,TRBJ1-2,TGTGCCAGCAGCTCACCTCAACAGGGAGGCTACACCTTC,CASSSPQQGGYTF
TRBV27,TRBD1,TRBJ2-3,TGTGCCAGCAGTCTGGACAGGGTTAGGGATACGCAGTATTTT,CASSLDRVRDTQYF
TRBV30,.,TRBJ2-5,TGTGCCTGGAGTGCCCCGGGACTTAAGTCGGAGACCCAGTACTTC,CAWSAPGLKSETQYF
TRBV5-4,TRBD1,TRBJ2-7,TGTGCCAGCAGCGCTTCCGGGACAGGGACCTACGAGCAGTACTTC,CASSASGTGTYEQYF
TRBV4-3,TRBD1,TRBJ2-3,TGCGCCAGCAGCGGACAGGCTACTAGCACAGATACGCAGTATTTT,CASSGQATSTDTQYF
TRBV5-1,.,TRBJ1-2,TGCGCCAGCAGCCCCGGACAAATCTATGGCTACACCTTC,CASSPGQIYGYTF
TRBV5-1,TRBD2,TRBJ2-7,TGCGCCAGCAGCTTGGGACTAGCGGGAACCTACGAGCAGTACTTC,CASSLGLAGTYEQYF
TRBV11-2,TRBD1,TRBJ1-2,TGTGCCAGCAGCTTATATCAGGGGGCGCGAGGCTATGGCTACACCTTC,CASSLYQGARGYGYTF
TRBV18,TRBD1,TRBJ2-7,TGTGCCAGCTCATTCGCCGGGACAGGGGGTACCGAGCAGTACTTC,CASSFAGTGGTEQYF
TRBV9,.,TRBJ1-3,TGTGCCAGCAGCGTCCAGCCCGGGGTGGCTGGAAACACCATATATTTT,CASSVQPGVAGNTIYF
TRBV28,TRBD2,TRBJ2-3,TGTGCCAGCAGTATGGTCCGGGGTAGCGGGAATACGCAGTATTTT,CASSMVRGSGNTQYF
TRBV2,TRBD1,TRBJ1-1,TGTGCCAGCAGTTTCCGGACAGGAACGAACACTGAAGCTTTCTTT,CASSFRTGTNTEAFF
TRBV5-4,TRBD2,TRBJ2-3,TGTGCCAGCAGCTTTCTGGGGGGGACAGATACGCAGTATTTT,CASSFLGGTDTQYF
TRBV27,TRBD1,TRBJ1-2,TGTGCCAGCAGATGGACAGGGTTGGACTATGGCTACACCTTC,CASRWTGLDYGYTF
TRBV7-9,.,TRBJ1-1,TGTGCCAGCAGCGCCGCCCCCACAGTCATGAACACTGAAGCTTTCTTT,CASSAAPTVMNTEAFF
TRBV10-3,.,TRBJ2-7,TGTGCCATCGGTGGGAGCCCCGCCGGATCCCACTCCTACGAGCAGTACTTC,CAIGGSPAGSHSYEQYF
TRBV9,.,TRBJ1-3,TGTGCCAGCACTGCTGGACTACTCTCTGGAAACACCATATATTTT,CASTAGLLSGNTIYF
TRBV11-2,.,TRBJ1-1,TGTGCCAGCAGCTTAGATGGGCGATCGGGGACTGAAGCTTTCTTT,CASSLDGRSGTEAFF
TRBV9,.,TRBJ2-1,TGTGCCAGCAGCGTCCAACGGGGGGCGAGGTATGAGCAGTTCTTC,CASSVQRGARYEQFF
TRBV20-1,.,TRBJ1-1,TGCAGTGCTAGAGATGCGGACAAAGCTTTCTTT,CSARDADKAFF
TRBV18,TRBD2,TRBJ2-2,TGTGCCAGCTCCCAAACTAGCGCCAACACCGGGGAGCTGTTTTTT,CASSQTSANTGELFF
TRBV4-2,.,TRBJ2-5,TGTGCCAGCAGCCAAGACACAAGAGAGACCCAGTACTTC,CASSQDTRETQYF
TRBV29-1,.,TRBJ1-1,TGCAGCGCTAGAGAGCACTTGAACACTGAAGCTTTCTTT,CSAREHLNTEAFF
TRBV9,.,TRBJ1-4,TGTGCCAGCAGCGTACTGGGGAGCGGATCTAATGAAAAACTGTTTTTT,CASSVLGSGSNEKLFF
TRBV4-3,.,TRBJ2-7,TGCGCCAGCAGCCAAGCAAACACCTACGAGCAGTACTTC,CASSQANTYEQYF
TRBV7-2,.,TRBJ1-1,TGTGCCAGCAGCTTTTCCGGGACGAGGAGGGGAACTGAAGCTTTCTTT,CASSFSGTRRGTEAFF
TRBV15,.,TRBJ2-1,TGTGCCACCAGCAGAGAAACAGGCAACTACAATGAGCAGTTCTTC,CATSRETGNYNEQFF
TRBV4-3,.,TRBJ1-1,TGCGCCAGCAGCCGCGAGACAGATACTGAAGCTTTCTTT,CASSRETDTEAFF
TRBV18,.,TRBJ1-2,TGTGCCAGCTCACCAGAGACTAACTATGGCTACACCTTC,CASSPETNYGYTF
TRBV10-3,.,TRBJ1-1,TGTGCCAGAGTACGGGAAGGCTCGATGAACACTGAAGCTTTCTTT,CARVREGSMNTEAFF
TRBV10-3,TRBD2,TRBJ2-5,TGTGCCATACTAGCGGGAGCCGGGGAGACCCAGTACTTC,CAILAGAGETQYF
TRBV4-2,TRBD2,TRBJ2-7,TGTGCCAGCAGCCAGGGGACTAGCGGGAGGGCCGGGCCCTACGAGCAGTACTTC,CASSQGTSGRAGPYEQYF
TRBV29-1,.,TRBJ2-1,TGCAGCGTTGGAGGGATGCCCTACAATGAGCAGTTCTTC,CSVGGMPYNEQFF
TRBV7-9,TRBD1,TRBJ1-1,TGTGCCAGCAGCAGCTACGGGACAGGGATTGAAGCTTTCTTT,CASSSYGTGIEAFF
TRBV15,.,TRBJ2-1,TGTGCCACCAGCCTCCTGAGCTCCTACAATGAGCAGTTCTTC,CATSLLSSYNEQFF
TRBV9,.,TRBJ2-1,TGTGCCAGCAGCGGTCGCGTCTCCTACAATGAGCAGTTCTTC,CASSGRVSYNEQFF
TRBV7-8,TRBD2,TRBJ2-7,TGTGCCAGCAGCTCCTCACTAGCGGGGGACACCTACGAGCAGTACTTC,CASSSSLAGDTYEQYF
TRBV28,.,TRBJ1-2,TGTGCCAGCGATGCTCCAGGTTCCCACTATGGCTACACCTTC,CASDAPGSHYGYTF
TRBV7-3,TRBD2,TRBJ2-7,TGTGCCAGCAGCTTAAACGGCGGGAGGGTGTACGAGCAGTACTTC,CASSLNGGRVYEQYF
TRBV4-1,TRBD1,TRBJ2-1,TGCGCCAGCGGACGGACAGGGGGAGTGGATGAGCAGTTCTTC,CASGRTGGVDEQFF
TRBV19,TRBD2,TRBJ2-3,TGTGCCAGTAGTCTGGACTATGCGGGAGATCCCTTTGGAAGGCCAGATACGCAGTATTTT,CASSLDYAGDPFGRPDTQYF
TRBV7-8,.,TRBJ1-2,TGTGCCAGCAGCTTAGGATCAGTCTATGGCTACACCTTC,CASSLGSVYGYTF
TRBV2,TRBD1,TRBJ1-5,TGTGCCAGCAGCGTCCCAGGGGGGACAGGGCACAGCAATCAGCCCCAGCATTTT,CASSVPGGTGHSNQPQHF